Here is one TCR beta chain with its context. Antigen specificity is unknown. Sequencing was performed with immunoSEQ multiplex PCR; in TCRdb, only in-frame clones are kept and a portion is missing. This sample yields approximately 54,000 clones, of which 80% to 90% are seen a single time; approximately 5.6% belongs to the top ten. This sample was included in a study of T cells in localized non-small cell lung cancer. Study outcomes and limitations: Higher blood T cell density went with longer overall survival. Clonality of T cells reached its maximum in uninvolved adjacent lung, surpassing tumor.

This CDR3 is 15 amino acids long. Trimming removed 7 bases at V and 4 bases at J, with 17 bases between. Germline lookup yields CDR1 LNHDA and CDR2 SQIVND (reference sequence). The J gene is TRBJ1-5, the V gene TRBV19, with D possibly being TRBD1 (5 bases). Sequencing was performed on peripheral blood, taken before any cancer treatment. This TCR derives from a woman aged 40 to 75 with stage I lung adenocarcinoma. CDR3 DNA sequence: TGTGCCAGTACCTCGGGTAGGGGCCCGAATCAGCCCCAGCATTTT. This encodes CASTSGRGPNQPQHF. Full variable domain (rest looked up from reference TRBV19 and TRBJ1-5): DGGITQSPKYLFRKEGQNVTLSCEQNLNHDAMYWYRQDPGQGLRLIYYSQIVNDFQKGDIAEGYSVSREKKESFPLTVTSAQKNPTAFYLCASTSGRGPNQPQHFGDGTRLSIL.